Listed here are 2 T cell receptor beta chains from one sample, sequenced in a study of blood T cell repertoires in COVID-19 (dated by TCRdb to about 2020). Library construction relied on the immunoSEQ multiplex PCR assay. In its TCRdb copy, this immuneACCESS table keeps in-frame sequences only and misses some clones. Where compared with another copy, unresolved V genes explain less than half of these, and the others have no known cause. The sample contains 200,000 to 250,000 clones, more than 80% of them found a single time. The top ten constitute roughly 1.3% of the sample. Material: peripheral blood. These receptors were collected from a woman between 25 and 40 years old with COVID-19, enrolled during active disease.

This clone has just one count. The chain employs TRBV14 and TRBJ2-1, with 8 bases identical to TRBD1. This CDR3 contains 14 residues. The germline V gene has CDR1 SGHDN and CDR2 FVKESK. Trimming cost V 4 bases and J 5 bases; bases outside gene matches: 4. Here the CDR3 DNA reads TGTGCCAGCAGCCTGAGGACAGGGAACAATGAGCAGTTCTTC. This codes for CASSLRTGNNEQFF.

V and J are TRBV28 and TRBJ1-2; D gene uncertain. V was cut by 1 base and J by 8 bases, with 14 bases left in between. The CDR3 spans 14 residues. Germline V gene lookup returns CDR1 MDHEN and CDR2 SYDVKM. The CDR3 loop is CASSLSLAMEGYTF. The CDR3 DNA follows: TGTGCCAGCAGTTTATCGCTTGCAATGGAGGGCTACACCTTC.